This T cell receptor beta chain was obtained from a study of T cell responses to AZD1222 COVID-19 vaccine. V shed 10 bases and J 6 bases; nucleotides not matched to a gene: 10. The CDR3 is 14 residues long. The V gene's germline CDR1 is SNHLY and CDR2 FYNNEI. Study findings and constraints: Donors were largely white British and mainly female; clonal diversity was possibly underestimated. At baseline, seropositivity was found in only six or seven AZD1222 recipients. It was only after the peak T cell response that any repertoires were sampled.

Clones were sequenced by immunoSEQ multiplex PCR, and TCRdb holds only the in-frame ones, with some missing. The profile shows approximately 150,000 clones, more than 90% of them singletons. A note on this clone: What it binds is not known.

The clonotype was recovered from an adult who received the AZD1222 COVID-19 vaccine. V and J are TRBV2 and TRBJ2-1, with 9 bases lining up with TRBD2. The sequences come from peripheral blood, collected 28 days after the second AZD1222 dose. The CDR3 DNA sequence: TGTGCCATTTCACCGACTAGCGGAGTCAATGAGCAGTTCTTC. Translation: CAISPTSGVNEQFF. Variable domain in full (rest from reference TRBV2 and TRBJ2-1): EPEVTQTPSHQVTQMGQEVILRCVPISNHLYFYWYRQILGQKVEFLVSFYNNEISEKSEIFDDQFSVERPDGSNFTLKIRSTKLEDSAMYFCAISPTSGVNEQFFGPGTRLTVL.